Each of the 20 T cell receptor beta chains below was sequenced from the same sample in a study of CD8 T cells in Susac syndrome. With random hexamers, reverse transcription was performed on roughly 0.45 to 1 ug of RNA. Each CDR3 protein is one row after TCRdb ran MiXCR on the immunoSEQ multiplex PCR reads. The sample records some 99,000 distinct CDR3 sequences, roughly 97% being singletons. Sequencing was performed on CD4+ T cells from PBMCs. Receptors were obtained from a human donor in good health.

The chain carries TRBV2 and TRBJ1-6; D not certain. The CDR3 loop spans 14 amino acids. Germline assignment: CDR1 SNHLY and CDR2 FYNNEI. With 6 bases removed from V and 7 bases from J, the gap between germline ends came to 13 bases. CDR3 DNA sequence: TGTGCCAGCAGGGTCGGACGTAGCAATTCACCCCTCCACTTT. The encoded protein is CASRVGRSNSPLHF.

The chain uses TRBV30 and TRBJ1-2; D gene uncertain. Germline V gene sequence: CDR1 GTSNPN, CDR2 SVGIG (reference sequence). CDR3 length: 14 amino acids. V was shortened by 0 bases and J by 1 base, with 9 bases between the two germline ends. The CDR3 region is CAWSVGVLNYGYTF. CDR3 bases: TGTGCCTGGAGTGTAGGTGTTCTTAACTATGGCTACACCTTC. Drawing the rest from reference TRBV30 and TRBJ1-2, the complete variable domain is SQTIHQWPATLVQPVGSPLSLECTVEGTSNPNLYWYRQAAGRGLQLLFYSVGIGQISSEVPQNLSASRPQDRQFILSSKKLLLSDSGFYLCAWSVGVLNYGYTFGSGTRLTVV.

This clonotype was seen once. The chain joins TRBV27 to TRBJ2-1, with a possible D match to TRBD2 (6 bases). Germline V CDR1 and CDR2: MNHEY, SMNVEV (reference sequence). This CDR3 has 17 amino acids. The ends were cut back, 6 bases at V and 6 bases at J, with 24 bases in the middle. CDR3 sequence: CASSRRSGVGQGNEQFF. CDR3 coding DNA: TGTGCCAGCAGCCGCCGGTCGGGGGTAGGGCAGGGCAATGAGCAGTTCTTC.

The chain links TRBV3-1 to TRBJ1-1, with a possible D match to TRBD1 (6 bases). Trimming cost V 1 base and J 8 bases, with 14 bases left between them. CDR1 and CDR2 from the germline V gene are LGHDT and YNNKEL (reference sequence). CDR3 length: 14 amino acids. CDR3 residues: CASSQGLGTGEAFF. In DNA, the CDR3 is TGTGCCAGCAGCCAAGGACTTGGCACAGGGGAAGCTTTCTTT. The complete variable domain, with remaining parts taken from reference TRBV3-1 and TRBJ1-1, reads DTAVSQTPKYLVTQMGNDKSIKCEQNLGHDTMYWYKQDSKKFLKIMFSYNNKELIINETVPNRFSPKSPDKAHLNLHINSLELGDSAVYFCASSQGLGTGEAFFGQGTRLTVV.

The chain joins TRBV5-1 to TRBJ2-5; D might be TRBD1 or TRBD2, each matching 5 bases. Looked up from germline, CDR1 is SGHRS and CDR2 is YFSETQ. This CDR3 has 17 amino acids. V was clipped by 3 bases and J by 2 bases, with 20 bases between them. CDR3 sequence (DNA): TGCGCCAGCAGCTCTCGAGGGACGGCGATTGCTCAAGAGACCCAGTACTTC. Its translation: CASSSRGTAIAQETQYF.

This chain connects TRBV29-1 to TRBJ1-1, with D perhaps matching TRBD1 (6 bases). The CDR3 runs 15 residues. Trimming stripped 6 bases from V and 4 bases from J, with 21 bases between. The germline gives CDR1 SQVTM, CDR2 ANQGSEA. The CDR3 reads CSVTGMSGAATEAFF. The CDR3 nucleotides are TGCAGCGTCACGGGAATGTCGGGGGCGGCCACTGAAGCTTTCTTT. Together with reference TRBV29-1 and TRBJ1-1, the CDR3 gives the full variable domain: SAVISQKPSRDICQRGTSLTIQCQVDSQVTMMFWYRQQPGQSLTLIATANQGSEATYESGFVIDKFPISRPNLTFSTLTVSNMSPEDSSIYLCSVTGMSGAATEAFFGQGTRLTVV.

The CDR3 bases are TGTGCCAGCAGGCGCCAGACCAGGGCGGGCAATGAGCAGTTCTTC. Its translation: CASRRQTRAGNEQFF. This chain joins TRBV3-1 and TRBJ2-1; D tentatively reads TRBD1 or TRBD2 (5 bases each). Germline V gene lookup returns CDR1 LGHDT and CDR2 YNNKEL (reference sequence). Trimming took 6 bases from V and 6 from J, leaving 18 bases between them. CDR3 length: 15 amino acids.

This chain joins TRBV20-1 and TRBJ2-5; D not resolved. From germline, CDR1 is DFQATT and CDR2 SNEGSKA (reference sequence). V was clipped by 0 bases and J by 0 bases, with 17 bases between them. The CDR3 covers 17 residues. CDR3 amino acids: CSARDYFQAPYQETQYF. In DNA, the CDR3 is TGCAGTGCTAGAGATTATTTCCAGGCGCCGTACCAAGAGACCCAGTACTTC.

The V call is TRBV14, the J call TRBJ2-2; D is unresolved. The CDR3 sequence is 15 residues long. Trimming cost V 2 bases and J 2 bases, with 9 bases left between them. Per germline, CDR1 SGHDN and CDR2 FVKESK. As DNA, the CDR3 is TGTGCCAGCAGCCAATCCCCACTCAACACCGGGGAGCTGTTTTTT. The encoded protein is CASSQSPLNTGELFF.

The chain's CDR3 is CASSQGQISNQPQHF. The CDR3 DNA follows: TGTGCCAGCAGCCAGGGACAAATTAGCAATCAGCCCCAGCATTTT. The rearrangement joins TRBV7-2 to TRBJ1-5; D is perhaps TRBD1 (6 bases). Per the germline V gene, CDR1 is SGHTA and CDR2 is FQGNSA. This CDR3 has 15 amino acids. V was cut by 5 bases and J by 0 bases, with 11 bases left in between.

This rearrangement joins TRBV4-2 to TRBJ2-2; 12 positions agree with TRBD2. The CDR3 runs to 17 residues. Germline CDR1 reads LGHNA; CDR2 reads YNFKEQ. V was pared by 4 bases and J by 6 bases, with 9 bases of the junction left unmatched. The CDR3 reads CASSPDRRLAGAGELFF. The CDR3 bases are TGTGCCAGCAGCCCAGACAGACGACTAGCGGGAGCCGGGGAGCTGTTTTTT.

The DNA of the CDR3 is TGTGCCATCAGTGAGTCGAGTAGGGGCTCCTACGAGCAGTACTTC. Encoded protein: CAISESSRGSYEQYF. V usage is TRBV10-3 and J usage is TRBJ2-7, with D maybe TRBD1 (5 bases). Germline V CDR1 and CDR2: ENHRY, SYGVKD. The CDR3 length is 15 residues. The V end was cut by 0 bases, the J end by 0 bases, with 9 bases between.

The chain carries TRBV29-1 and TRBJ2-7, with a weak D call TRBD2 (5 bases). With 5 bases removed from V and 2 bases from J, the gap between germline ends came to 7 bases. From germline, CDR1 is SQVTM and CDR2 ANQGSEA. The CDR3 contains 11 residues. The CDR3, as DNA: TGCAGCGTTTCCGGGGCCTACGAGCAGTACTTC. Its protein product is CSVSGAYEQYF.

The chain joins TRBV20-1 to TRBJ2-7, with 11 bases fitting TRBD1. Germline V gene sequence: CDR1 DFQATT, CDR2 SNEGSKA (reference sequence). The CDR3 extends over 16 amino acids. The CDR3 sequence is CRPTGTGGLLCLEQYF. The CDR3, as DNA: TGCAGACCGACCGGGACAGGGGGTTTACTATGTCTCGAGCAGTACTTC.

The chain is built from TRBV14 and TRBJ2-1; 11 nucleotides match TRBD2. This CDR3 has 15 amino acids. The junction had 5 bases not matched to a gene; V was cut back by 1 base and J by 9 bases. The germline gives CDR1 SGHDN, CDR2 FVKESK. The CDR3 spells CASSQGLAGKGEQFF. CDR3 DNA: TGTGCCAGCAGCCAAGGACTAGCGGGAAAGGGTGAGCAGTTCTTC.

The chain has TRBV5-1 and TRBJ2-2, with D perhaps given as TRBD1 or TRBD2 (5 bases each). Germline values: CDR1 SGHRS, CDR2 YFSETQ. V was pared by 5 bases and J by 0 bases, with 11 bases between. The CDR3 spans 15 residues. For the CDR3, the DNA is TGCGCCAGCAGATCGGGGCAATCGAACACCGGGGAGCTGTTTTTT. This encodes CASRSGQSNTGELFF.

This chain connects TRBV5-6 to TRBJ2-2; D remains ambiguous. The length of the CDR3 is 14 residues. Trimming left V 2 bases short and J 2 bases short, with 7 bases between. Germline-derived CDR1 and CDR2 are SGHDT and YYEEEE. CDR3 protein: CASSFRQNTGELFF. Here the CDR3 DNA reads TGTGCCAGCAGCTTTCGTCAAAACACCGGGGAGCTGTTTTTT. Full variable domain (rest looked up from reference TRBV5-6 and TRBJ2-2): DAGVTQSPTHLIKTRGQQVTLRCSPKSGHDTVSWYQQALGQGPQFIFQYYEEEERQRGNFPDRFSGHQFPNYSSELNVNALLLGDSALYLCASSFRQNTGELFFGEGSRLTVL.

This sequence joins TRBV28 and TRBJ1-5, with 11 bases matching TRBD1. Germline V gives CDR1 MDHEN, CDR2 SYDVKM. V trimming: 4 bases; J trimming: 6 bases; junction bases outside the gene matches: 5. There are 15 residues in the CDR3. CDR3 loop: CASSSPGQGAQPQHF. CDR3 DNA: TGTGCCAGCAGTTCTCCCGGACAGGGGGCTCAGCCCCAGCATTTT. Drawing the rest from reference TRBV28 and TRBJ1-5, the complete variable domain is DVKVTQSSRYLVKRTGEKVFLECVQDMDHENMFWYRQDPGLGLRLIYFSYDVKMKEKGDIPEGYSVSREKKERFSLILESASTNQTSMYLCASSSPGQGAQPQHFGDGTRLSIL.

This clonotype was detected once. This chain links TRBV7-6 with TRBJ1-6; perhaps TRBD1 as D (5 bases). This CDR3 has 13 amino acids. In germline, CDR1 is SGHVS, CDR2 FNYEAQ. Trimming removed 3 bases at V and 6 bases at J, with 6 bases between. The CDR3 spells CASSFGGNSPLHF. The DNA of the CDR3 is TGTGCCAGCAGCTTTGGGGGTAATTCACCCCTCCACTTT.

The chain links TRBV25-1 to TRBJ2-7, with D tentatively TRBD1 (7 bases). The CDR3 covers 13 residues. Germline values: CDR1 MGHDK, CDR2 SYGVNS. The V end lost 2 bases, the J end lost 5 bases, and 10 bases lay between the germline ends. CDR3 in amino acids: CASSEAGGNEQYF. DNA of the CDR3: TGTGCCAGCAGTGAAGCAGGGGGGAACGAGCAGTACTTC.